This T cell receptor beta chain was captured in a study of cytomegalovirus exposure and HLA in healthy donors. V shed 8 bases and J 5 bases; nucleotides not matched to a gene: 13. This CDR3 is built from 15 residues. Germline CDR1 and CDR2: SQVTM and ANQGSEA. The PCR had 60 Vbeta and 13 Jbeta primers. Only in-frame clones appear in the TCRdb table, and some are missing; sequencing was by immunoSEQ multiplex PCR. The table has about 180,000 clones, roughly 85% seen once; the top ten hold around 0.69%. This clone was counted a few times. J is TRBJ2-2 and V is TRBV29-1; 8 bases match TRBD2. This clonotype originated in a middle-aged woman in good health and CMV-seronegative. Sequencing input: PBMCs. CDR3 region: CSTPGGRGQTGELFF. As DNA, the CDR3 is TGCAGCACCCCGGGGGGGCGCGGACAGACCGGGGAGCTGTTTTTT.